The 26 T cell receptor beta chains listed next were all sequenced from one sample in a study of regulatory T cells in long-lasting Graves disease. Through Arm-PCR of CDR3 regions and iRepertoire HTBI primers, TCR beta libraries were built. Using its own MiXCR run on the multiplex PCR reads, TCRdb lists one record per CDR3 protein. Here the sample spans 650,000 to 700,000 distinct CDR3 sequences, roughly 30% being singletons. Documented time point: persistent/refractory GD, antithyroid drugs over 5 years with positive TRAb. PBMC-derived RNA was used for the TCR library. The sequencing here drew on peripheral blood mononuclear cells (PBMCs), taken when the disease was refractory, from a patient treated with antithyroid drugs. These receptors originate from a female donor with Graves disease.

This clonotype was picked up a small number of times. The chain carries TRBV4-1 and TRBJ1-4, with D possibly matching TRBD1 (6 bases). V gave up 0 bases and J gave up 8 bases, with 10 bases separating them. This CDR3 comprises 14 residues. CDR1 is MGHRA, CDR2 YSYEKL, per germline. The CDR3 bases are TGCGCCAGCAGCCAAGAACAGGGTCGGGAAAAACTGTTTTTT. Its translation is CASSQEQGREKLFF.

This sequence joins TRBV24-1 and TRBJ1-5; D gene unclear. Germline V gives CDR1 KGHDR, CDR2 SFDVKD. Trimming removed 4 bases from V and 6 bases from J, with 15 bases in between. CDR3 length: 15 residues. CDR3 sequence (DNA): TGTGCCACCAGTGACAACATGGGTTCTGGTCAGCCCCAGCATTTT. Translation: CATSDNMGSGQPQHF.

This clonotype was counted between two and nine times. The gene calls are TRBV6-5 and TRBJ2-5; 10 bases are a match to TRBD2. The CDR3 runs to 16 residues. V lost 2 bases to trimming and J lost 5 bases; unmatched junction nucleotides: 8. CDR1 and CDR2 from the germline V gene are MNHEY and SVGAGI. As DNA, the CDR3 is TGTGCCAGCAGTTACGACCTAGCGGGAGCTTCTGAGACCCAGTACTTC. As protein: CASSYDLAGASETQYF.

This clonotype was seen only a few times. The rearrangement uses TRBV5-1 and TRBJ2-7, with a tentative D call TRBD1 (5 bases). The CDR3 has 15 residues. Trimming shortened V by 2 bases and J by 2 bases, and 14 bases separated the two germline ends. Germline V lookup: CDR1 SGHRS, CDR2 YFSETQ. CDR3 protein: CASSLIPDSAYEQYF. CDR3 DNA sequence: TGCGCCAGCAGCTTAATACCCGACAGCGCCTACGAGCAGTACTTC.

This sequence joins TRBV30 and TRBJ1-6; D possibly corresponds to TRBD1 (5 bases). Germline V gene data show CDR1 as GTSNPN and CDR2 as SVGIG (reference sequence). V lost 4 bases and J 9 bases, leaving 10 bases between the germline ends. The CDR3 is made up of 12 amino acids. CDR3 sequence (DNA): TGTGCCTGGACCTGGGGGACTTCACCCCTCCACTTT. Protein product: CAWTWGTSPLHF.

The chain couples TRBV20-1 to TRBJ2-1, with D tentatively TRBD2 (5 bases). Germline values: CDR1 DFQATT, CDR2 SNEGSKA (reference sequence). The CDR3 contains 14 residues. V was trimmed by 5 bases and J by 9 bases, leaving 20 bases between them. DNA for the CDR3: TGCAGTGCTCCCTTAGAGGGCCCGTGGGGTGAGCAGTTCTTC. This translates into CSAPLEGPWGEQFF.

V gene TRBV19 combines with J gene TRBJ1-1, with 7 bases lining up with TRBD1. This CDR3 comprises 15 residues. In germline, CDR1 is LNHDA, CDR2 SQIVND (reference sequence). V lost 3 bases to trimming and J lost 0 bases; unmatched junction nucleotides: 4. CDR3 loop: CASSMTGPLNTEAFF. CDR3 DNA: TGTGCCAGTAGTATGACAGGGCCGCTGAACACTGAAGCTTTCTTT.

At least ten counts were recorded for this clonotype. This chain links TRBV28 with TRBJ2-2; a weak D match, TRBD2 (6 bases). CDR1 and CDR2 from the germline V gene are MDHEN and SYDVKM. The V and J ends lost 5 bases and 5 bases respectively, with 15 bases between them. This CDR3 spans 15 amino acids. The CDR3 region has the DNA TGTGCCAGCAGTACCGCCGGGACTTCAACCGGGGAGCTGTTTTTT. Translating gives CASSTAGTSTGELFF.

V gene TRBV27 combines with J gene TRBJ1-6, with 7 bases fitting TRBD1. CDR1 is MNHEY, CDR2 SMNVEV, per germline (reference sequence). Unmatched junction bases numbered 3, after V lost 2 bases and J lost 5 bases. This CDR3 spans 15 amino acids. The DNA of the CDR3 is TGTGCCAGCAGTTTAAGGGACAGTAATAATTCACCCCTCCACTTT. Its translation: CASSLRDSNNSPLHF.

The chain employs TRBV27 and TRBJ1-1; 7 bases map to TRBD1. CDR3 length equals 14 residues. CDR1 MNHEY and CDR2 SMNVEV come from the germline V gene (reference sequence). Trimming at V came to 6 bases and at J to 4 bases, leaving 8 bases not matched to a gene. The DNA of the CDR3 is TGTGCCAGCAGCCCTATAGACAGGGTCACTGAAGCTTTCTTT. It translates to CASSPIDRVTEAFF.

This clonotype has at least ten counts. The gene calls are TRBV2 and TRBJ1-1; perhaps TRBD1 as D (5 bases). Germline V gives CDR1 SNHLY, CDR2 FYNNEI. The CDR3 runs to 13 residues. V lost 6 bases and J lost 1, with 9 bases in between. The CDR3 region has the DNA TGTGCCAGCAGGAGGGACGCGAACACTGAAGCTTTCTTT. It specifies CASRRDANTEAFF.

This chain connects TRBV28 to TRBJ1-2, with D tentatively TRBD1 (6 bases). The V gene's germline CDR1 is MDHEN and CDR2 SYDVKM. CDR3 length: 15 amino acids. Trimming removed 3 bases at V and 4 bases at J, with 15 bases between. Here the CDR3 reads CASSLTGKASYGYTF. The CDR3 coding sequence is TGTGCCAGCAGTTTGACAGGCAAAGCTAGCTATGGCTACACCTTC.

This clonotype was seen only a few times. CDR3 region: CASSSSGPPYEQYF. The DNA for the CDR3 is TGTGCCAGCAGCTCGAGCGGGCCCCCCTACGAGCAGTACTTC. The chain links TRBV7-9 to TRBJ2-7, with D possibly being TRBD2 (6 bases). There are 14 residues in the CDR3. V lost 4 bases to trimming and J lost 2 bases, with 12 bases between them. The germline gives CDR1 SEHNR, CDR2 FQNEAQ (reference sequence).

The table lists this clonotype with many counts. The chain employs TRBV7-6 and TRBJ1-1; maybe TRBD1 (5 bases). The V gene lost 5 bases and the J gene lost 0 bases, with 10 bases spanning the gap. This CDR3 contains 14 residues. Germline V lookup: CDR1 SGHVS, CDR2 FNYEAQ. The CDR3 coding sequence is TGTGCCAGCAGCACTGGGACGTTGAACACTGAAGCTTTCTTT. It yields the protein CASSTGTLNTEAFF.

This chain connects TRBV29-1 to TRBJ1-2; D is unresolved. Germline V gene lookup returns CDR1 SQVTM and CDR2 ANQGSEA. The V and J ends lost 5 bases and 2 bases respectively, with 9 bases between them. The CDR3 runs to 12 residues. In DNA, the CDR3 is TGCAGCGTTAAGGAGGGCAACTATGGCTACACCTTC. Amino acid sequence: CSVKEGNYGYTF.

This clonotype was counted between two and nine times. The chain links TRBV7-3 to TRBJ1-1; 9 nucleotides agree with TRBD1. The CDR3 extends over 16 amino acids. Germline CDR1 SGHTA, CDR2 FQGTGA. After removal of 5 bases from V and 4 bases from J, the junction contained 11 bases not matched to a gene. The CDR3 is CASSPAGQGLGTEAFF. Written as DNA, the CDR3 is TGTGCCAGCAGCCCCGCGGGACAGGGTCTCGGCACTGAAGCTTTCTTT.

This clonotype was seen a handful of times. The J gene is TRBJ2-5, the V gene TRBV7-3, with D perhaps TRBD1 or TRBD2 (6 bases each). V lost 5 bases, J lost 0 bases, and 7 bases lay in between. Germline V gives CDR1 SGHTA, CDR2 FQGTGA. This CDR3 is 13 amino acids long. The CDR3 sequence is CASSRGHQETQYF. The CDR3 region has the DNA TGTGCCAGCAGCCGGGGGCACCAAGAGACCCAGTACTTC.

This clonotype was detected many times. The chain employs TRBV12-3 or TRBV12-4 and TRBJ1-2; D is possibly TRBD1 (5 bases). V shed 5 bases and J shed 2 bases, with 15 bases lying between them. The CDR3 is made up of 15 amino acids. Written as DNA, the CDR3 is TGTGCCAGCAGTCAGGGCCGGGCAGGCAACTATGGCTACACCTTC. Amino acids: CASSQGRAGNYGYTF.

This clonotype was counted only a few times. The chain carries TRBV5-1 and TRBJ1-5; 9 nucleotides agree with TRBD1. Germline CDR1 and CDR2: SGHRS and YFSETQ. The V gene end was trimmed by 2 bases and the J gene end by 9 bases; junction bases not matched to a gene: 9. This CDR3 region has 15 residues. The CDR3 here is CASSLRTGDDRPQHF. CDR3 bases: TGCGCCAGCAGCTTACGGACAGGGGATGATCGGCCCCAGCATTTT.

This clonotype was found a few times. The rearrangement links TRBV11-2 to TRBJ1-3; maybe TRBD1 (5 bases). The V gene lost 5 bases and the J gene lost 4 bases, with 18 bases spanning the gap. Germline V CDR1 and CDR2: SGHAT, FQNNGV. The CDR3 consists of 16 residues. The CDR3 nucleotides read TGTGCCAGCAGCACAGCCGGACACACTTCGGGAAACACCATATATTTT. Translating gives CASSTAGHTSGNTIYF.

The CDR3 loop reads CASRDGRDIAGNTIYF. The DNA for the CDR3 is TGTGCCAGCAGAGACGGACGGGACATAGCTGGAAACACCATATATTTT. The chain carries TRBV28 and TRBJ1-3; TRBD1 is a possible D gene (6 bases). With 6 bases removed from V and 2 bases from J, the gap between germline ends came to 17 bases. Germline assignment: CDR1 MDHEN and CDR2 SYDVKM. The CDR3 is 16 residues long.

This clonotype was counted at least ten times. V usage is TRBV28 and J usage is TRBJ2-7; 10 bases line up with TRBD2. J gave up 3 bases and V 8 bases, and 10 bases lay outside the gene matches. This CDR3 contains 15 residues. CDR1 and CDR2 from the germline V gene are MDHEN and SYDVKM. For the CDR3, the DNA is TGTGCCAGCTCTCCCGTAGCGGGAGGAGGCTACGAGCAGTACTTC. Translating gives CASSPVAGGGYEQYF.

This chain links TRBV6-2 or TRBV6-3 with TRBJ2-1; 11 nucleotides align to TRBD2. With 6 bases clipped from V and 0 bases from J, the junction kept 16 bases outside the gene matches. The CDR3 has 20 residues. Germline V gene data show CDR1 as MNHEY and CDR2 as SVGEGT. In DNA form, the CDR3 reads TGTGCCAGCAGCCTCATACTAGCGGGGGTTCGATTTTCCTCCTACAATGAGCAGTTCTTC. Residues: CASSLILAGVRFSSYNEQFF.

CDR3 sequence reads: CSAVAGYSYNEQFF. The CDR3 bases are TGCAGTGCTGTAGCGGGGTACTCCTACAATGAGCAGTTCTTC. The rearrangement joins TRBV20-1 to TRBJ2-1, with 8 bases fitting TRBD2. J lost 0 bases, V lost 5 bases, and 3 bases had no gene match. CDR1 and CDR2 (germline): DFQATT, SNEGSKA (reference sequence). CDR3 size: 14 residues.

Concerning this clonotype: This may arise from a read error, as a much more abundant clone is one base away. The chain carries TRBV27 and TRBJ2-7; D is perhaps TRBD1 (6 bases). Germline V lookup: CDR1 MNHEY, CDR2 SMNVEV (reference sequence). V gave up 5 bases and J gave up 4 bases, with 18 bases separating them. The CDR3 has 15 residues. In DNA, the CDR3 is TGTGCCAGCAGTGGCCAAAGGACAGCTTTTTACGAGCAGTACTTC. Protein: CASSGQRTAFYEQYF.

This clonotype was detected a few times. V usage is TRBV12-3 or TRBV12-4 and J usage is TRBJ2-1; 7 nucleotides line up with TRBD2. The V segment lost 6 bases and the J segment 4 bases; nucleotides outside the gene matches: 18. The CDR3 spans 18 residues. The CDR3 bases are TGTGCCAGCAGCACCCTAGTGCGGGAGTCGCGAAGGTACAATGAGCAGTTCTTC. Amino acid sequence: CASSTLVRESRRYNEQFF.